This TCR beta chain is drawn from a study of cytomegalovirus exposure and HLA in healthy donors. Study-wide results and caveats: Both high specificity and high sensitivity reportedly marked the classifier's diagnosis of cytomegalovirus status. Specific recognition of CMV antigens was confirmed in vitro for a few chains (all CMV-associated). There were approximately 150 TCR beta chains listed as cytomegalovirus-associated.

As concerns this clone: Its antigen is currently unknown.

The CDR3 spans 14 residues. CDR1 is SGHVS, CDR2 FQNEAQ, per germline. V was clipped by 5 bases and J by 4 bases; unmatched bases: 5. Data came from immunoSEQ multiplex PCR; TCRdb stores just in-frame clones and leaves some out. Altogether some 110,000 clones are present, 75% to 90% being singletons, with the ten largest covering less than 4.5%. The sample was PBMCs. The sequence was obtained from a man aged 18-30 years in good health and CMV-seropositive. The J gene is TRBJ1-3, the V gene TRBV7-8; TRBD1 aligns across 7 bases. The CDR3 region has the DNA TGTGCCAGCAGCATACAGGGGAGGGGAAACACCATATATTTT. Encoded protein: CASSIQGRGNTIYF.